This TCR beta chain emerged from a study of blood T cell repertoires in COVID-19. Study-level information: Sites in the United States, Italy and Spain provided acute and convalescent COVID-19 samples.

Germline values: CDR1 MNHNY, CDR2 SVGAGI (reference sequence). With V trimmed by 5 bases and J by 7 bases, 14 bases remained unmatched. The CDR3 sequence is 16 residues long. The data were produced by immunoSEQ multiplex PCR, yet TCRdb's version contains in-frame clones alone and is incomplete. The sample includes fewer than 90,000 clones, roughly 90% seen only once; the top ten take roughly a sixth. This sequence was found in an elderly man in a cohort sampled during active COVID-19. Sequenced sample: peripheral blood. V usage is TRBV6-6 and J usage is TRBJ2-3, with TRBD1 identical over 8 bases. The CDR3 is CASSTNSGGAFYTQYF. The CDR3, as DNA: TGTGCCAGCAGTACTAACTCAGGGGGCGCGTTTTATACGCAGTATTTT.